This T cell receptor (beta chain) was sequenced for a study of Graves' ophthalmopathy and Graves' hyperthyroidism. RNA transcripts provided the template for amplifying TCR beta CDR3 regions. First-round RT-PCR with HTBI primers preceded a second-round multiplex PCR. Each CDR3 protein gets one entry after TCRdb re-called the multiplex PCR reads with MiXCR. The sample includes about 1.1 million distinct CDR3 sequences, 35% to 40% of them seen just once. This clonotype has a handful of counts. A read error may account for a junction end that differs from germline. The receptor's source is an adult man with Graves' hyperthyroidism. Material: peripheral blood or thyroid tissue (not recorded which).

The CDR3 DNA sequence: TGTGCCAGCAGCGCCCAGATGGAGGAGACCCAGTACTTC. It translates to CASSAQMEETQYF. The rearrangement uses TRBV5-1 and TRBJ2-5; no clear D. Germline V gene data show CDR1 as SGHRS and CDR2 as YFSETQ. This CDR3 has 13 residues. Combining the CDR3 with reference TRBV5-1 and TRBJ2-5 gives the whole variable domain KAGVTQTPRYLIKTRGQQVTLSCSPISGHRSVSWYQQTPGQGLQFLFEYFSETQRNKGNFPGRFSGRQFSNSRSEMNVSTLELGDSALYLCASSAQMEETQYFGPGTRLLVL.